This T cell receptor (beta chain) was retrieved from a study of tumor-infiltrating lymphocytes in oesophageal squamous cell carcinoma. The CDR3 contains 18 residues when both ends are counted. Germline lookup yields CDR1 SGHRS and CDR2 YFSETQ. To note about this clonotype: This CDR3 fails to terminate in the conserved phenylalanine or tryptophan, so it likely reflects a read error. Because the CDR3's place on the DNA is in doubt, the DNA is left out and the CDR3 is given as listed by TCRdb.

TCRdb reprocessed the PCR reads via MiXCR and lists one record per CDR3 protein. Of about 24,000 distinct CDR3 sequences detected, roughly 40% appear once; the ten largest clones hold 20% to 25%. The chain couples TRBV5-1 to TRBJ2-7; the D call TRBD2 from the table was never checked on the DNA. Sequencing was performed on esophageal tumor tissue. This TCR was recovered from a male donor with esophageal squamous cell carcinoma. This CDR3 is CASSHVAGRLNYGYTFGS.